Each of the 26 T cell receptor beta chains below was sequenced from the same sample in a study of shared clonotypes between healthy human individuals. Naive CD8 cells were CD45RO-negative, positively selected for CCR7, excluding terminally differentiated effector memory CD45RA+ cells. Profiled with immunoSEQ multiplex PCR; TCRdb holds only in-frame clones, not every one. The table has millions of clones, about 93% seen once. What was sequenced was naive CD8+ T cells from PBMCs. Receptor source: a man aged 18 to 35 in good health. Some clones in this sample may be carry-over from other donors' samples.

The chain is built from TRBV7-9 and TRBJ1-1, with 10 bases lining up with TRBD1. This CDR3 contains 18 residues. Germline lookup yields CDR1 SEHNR and CDR2 FQNEAQ (reference sequence). The trim removed 5 bases at V and 3 bases at J, leaving 15 bases unmatched. The CDR3 sequence: CASSPDLRDRGIYTEAFF. CDR3 sequence (DNA): TGTGCCAGCAGCCCCGACCTACGGGACAGGGGAATTTACACTGAAGCTTTCTTT.

This chain uses TRBV7-2 with TRBJ2-1; D is uncertain. Trimming took off 5 bases at V and 0 bases at J, with 17 bases between the two ends. Germline values: CDR1 SGHTA, CDR2 FQGNSA. There are 17 residues in the CDR3. This chain's CDR3 is CASSPHRRESSYNEQFF. The CDR3 DNA is TGTGCCAGCAGCCCCCATAGGAGAGAAAGCTCCTACAATGAGCAGTTCTTC.

The chain couples TRBV19 to TRBJ2-3; D assignment may be TRBD1 or TRBD2 (5 bases each). The CDR3 length is 13 residues. CDR1 LNHDA and CDR2 SQIVND come from the germline V gene (reference sequence). V was clipped by 4 bases and J by 5 bases, with 10 bases between them. The CDR3 DNA is TGTGCCAGTAGTAGGGGGAGAGGAGATACGCAGTATTTT. Translated: CASSRGRGDTQYF.

The V and J genes are TRBV4-1 and TRBJ1-1; no firm D call. The CDR3 loop spans 15 amino acids. V was shortened by 0 bases and J by 3 bases, with 11 bases between the two germline ends. CDR1 is MGHRA, CDR2 YSYEKL, per germline. CDR3 DNA: TGCGCCAGCAGCCAAGAGAGGGTAATGGACACTGAAGCTTTCTTT. Encoded protein: CASSQERVMDTEAFF.

This rearrangement joins TRBV5-1 to TRBJ2-1, with D perhaps being TRBD1 or TRBD2 (5 bases each). Germline values: CDR1 SGHRS, CDR2 YFSETQ. Trimming took off 4 bases at V and 4 bases at J, with 18 bases between the two ends. This CDR3 contains 16 residues. The CDR3 DNA sequence: TGCGCCAGCAGCACGTTACGGGGCGGAACTTACAATGAGCAGTTCTTC. Its translation is CASSTLRGGTYNEQFF.

The chain employs TRBV5-6 and TRBJ2-3; weak D call: TRBD2 (5 bases). The CDR3 extends over 11 amino acids. Deletions cut 4 bases from V and 6 bases from J, with 6 bases between. Germline CDR1 reads SGHDT; CDR2 reads YYEEEE. CDR3 sequence reads: CASSRGDTQYF. CDR3 DNA: TGTGCCAGCAGCCGAGGGGATACGCAGTATTTT. The full variable domain, its missing parts supplied by reference TRBV5-6 and TRBJ2-3, is DAGVTQSPTHLIKTRGQQVTLRCSPKSGHDTVSWYQQALGQGPQFIFQYYEEEERQRGNFPDRFSGHQFPNYSSELNVNALLLGDSALYLCASSRGDTQYFGPGTRLTVL.

The table lists this clone with a count of one. This chain links TRBV13 with TRBJ1-2, with 7 bases fitting TRBD1. This CDR3 spans 15 amino acids. CDR1 and CDR2 (germline): PRHDT, FYEKMQ (reference sequence). V was pared by 0 bases and J by 1 base, with 2 bases of the junction left unmatched. In DNA form, the CDR3 reads TGTGCCAGCAGCTTAGGGACAGGGAGTAACTATGGCTACACCTTC. It specifies CASSLGTGSNYGYTF.

This sequence joins TRBV19 and TRBJ1-1; no firm D call. Germline V lookup: CDR1 LNHDA, CDR2 SQIVND (reference sequence). This CDR3 spans 12 amino acids. V was trimmed by 9 bases and J by 8 bases, leaving 16 bases between them. This CDR3 is CASPAIATEAFF. The CDR3 region has the DNA TGTGCCAGCCCCGCGATTGCTACGGAAGCTTTCTTT. Complete variable domain (other parts from reference TRBV19 and TRBJ1-1): DGGITQSPKYLFRKEGQNVTLSCEQNLNHDAMYWYRQDPGQGLRLIYYSQIVNDFQKGDIAEGYSVSREKKESFPLTVTSAQKNPTAFYLCASPAIATEAFFGQGTRLTVV.

The chain uses TRBV5-5 and TRBJ2-3; 8 bases line up with TRBD1. The length of the CDR3 is 15 residues. The germline gives CDR1 SGHKS, CDR2 YYEKEE (reference sequence). Trimming cost V 3 bases and J 5 bases; bases outside gene matches: 8. The CDR3 DNA follows: TGTGCCAGCAGCTATAGACAGGGGAGAGGAGATACGCAGTATTTT. Amino acids: CASSYRQGRGDTQYF.

The rearrangement uses TRBV27 and TRBJ2-2; D not resolved. V lost 8 bases and J lost 4, with 14 bases in between. This CDR3 region has 14 residues. Germline CDR1 reads MNHEY; CDR2 reads SMNVEV (reference sequence). CDR3 loop: CASEPRLSTGELFF. As DNA, the CDR3 is TGTGCCAGCGAGCCCCGACTCAGCACCGGGGAGCTGTTTTTT.

The chain employs TRBV6-1 and TRBJ1-2, with D perhaps TRBD1 (5 bases). Germline CDR1 is MNHNS and CDR2 is SASEGT. The germline V and J ends were trimmed by 6 bases and 0 bases, with 8 bases remaining between them. This CDR3 is 13 amino acids long. The CDR3 loop is CASRATANYGYTF. CDR3 DNA: TGTGCCAGCAGGGCGACAGCTAACTATGGCTACACCTTC.

Comments on this clone: Other DNA sequences from this sample encode an identical CDR3 as well. The rearrangement links TRBV9 to TRBJ2-1; unclear D gene. The CDR3 runs 12 residues. Between the trimmed V and J ends, which lost 1 base and 5 bases, there was a span of 4 bases. The germline CDR1 and CDR2 sequences are SGDLS and YYNGEE. The CDR3: CASSVTNNEQFF. CDR3 sequence (DNA): TGTGCCAGCAGCGTAACAAACAATGAGCAGTTCTTC. Combining the CDR3 with reference TRBV9 and TRBJ2-1 gives the whole variable domain DSGVTQTPKHLITATGQRVTLRCSPRSGDLSVYWYQQSLDQGLQFLIQYYNGEERAKGNILERFSAQQFPDLHSELNLSSLELGDSALYFCASSVTNNEQFFGPGTRLTVL.

V gene TRBV27 combines with J gene TRBJ2-5; unclear D gene. Germline V gene lookup returns CDR1 MNHEY and CDR2 SMNVEV (reference sequence). Trimming cost V 1 base and J 2 bases, with 8 bases left between them. This CDR3 is built from 14 residues. CDR3 residues: CASSLFYTQETQYF. CDR3 in DNA: TGTGCCAGCAGTTTATTTTACACACAAGAGACCCAGTACTTC.

The V call is TRBV7-8, the J call TRBJ2-3, with D perhaps given as TRBD1 or TRBD2 (6 bases each). From germline, CDR1 is SGHVS and CDR2 FQNEAQ. The CDR3 runs to 13 residues. As DNA, the CDR3 is TGTGCAACCAAGGTGGGGGGCTCAGATACGCAGTATTTT. Amino acid sequence: CATKVGGSDTQYF.

Only one count was recorded for this clone. The V call is TRBV11-2, the J call TRBJ2-2, with 10 positions matching TRBD2. The V gene end was trimmed by 4 bases and the J gene end by 5 bases; junction bases not matched to a gene: 7. This CDR3 has 16 residues. Germline V CDR1 and CDR2: SGHAT, FQNNGV. The CDR3 reads CASSSRGTSVTGELFF. CDR3 DNA: TGTGCCAGCAGCTCCAGAGGGACTAGCGTAACCGGGGAGCTGTTTTTT.

CDR3 region: CASSGDSGANVLTF. The DNA for the CDR3 is TGTGCCAGCAGTGGGGACTCTGGGGCCAACGTCCTGACTTTC. The chain links TRBV2 to TRBJ2-6; D unresolved. Trimming removed 4 bases from V and 0 bases from J, with 4 bases in between. Germline V gene sequence: CDR1 SNHLY, CDR2 FYNNEI. The CDR3 loop spans 14 amino acids.

The V call is TRBV5-5, the J call TRBJ1-1; D not resolved. CDR3 length: 15 amino acids. Germline CDR1 and CDR2: SGHKS and YYEKEE (reference sequence). V was cut by 2 bases and J by 4 bases, with 15 bases left in between. The CDR3 here is CASSFPPGYPTEAFF. CDR3 DNA: TGTGCCAGCAGCTTCCCCCCGGGGTATCCCACTGAAGCTTTCTTT. The full variable domain, its missing parts supplied by reference TRBV5-5 and TRBJ1-1, is DAGVTQSPTHLIKTRGQQVTLRCSPISGHKSVSWYQQVLGQGPQFIFQYYEKEERGRGNFPDRFSARQFPNYSSELNVNALLLGDSALYLCASSFPPGYPTEAFFGQGTRLTVV.

This clone was counted once. The chain links TRBV7-9 to TRBJ2-1; maybe TRBD2 (6 bases). Germline values: CDR1 SEHNR, CDR2 FQNEAQ (reference sequence). CDR3 length equals 16 residues. V lost 0 bases and J 5 bases, leaving 14 bases between the germline ends. CDR3 sequence: CASSLAPGVRNNEQFF. The CDR3 nucleotides are TGTGCCAGCAGCTTAGCACCGGGAGTAAGGAACAATGAGCAGTTCTTC. Full variable domain (missing parts from reference TRBV7-9 and TRBJ2-1): DTGVSQNPRHKITKRGQNVTFRCDPISEHNRLYWYRQTLGQGPEFLTYFQNEAQLEKSRLLSDRFSAERPKGSFSTLEIQRTEQGDSAMYLCASSLAPGVRNNEQFFGPGTRLTVL.

The chain joins TRBV10-1 to TRBJ2-3, with TRBD1 as a possible D gene (5 bases). The V and J ends lost 6 bases and 6 bases respectively, with 13 bases between them. The CDR3 covers 13 residues. Per the germline V gene, CDR1 is WNHNN and CDR2 is SYGVQD (reference sequence). In DNA, the CDR3 is TGCGCCAGCAGAGACACAGGTGGCGATACGCAGTATTTT. Its protein product is CASRDTGGDTQYF.

The genes are TRBV27 and TRBJ2-7, with TRBD2 matching 11 bases. The CDR3 covers 16 residues. V lost 6 bases to trimming and J lost 3 bases; unmatched junction nucleotides: 10. Germline lookup yields CDR1 MNHEY and CDR2 SMNVEV (reference sequence). The CDR3 sequence is CASSPGPGLADYEQYF. The CDR3 bases are TGTGCCAGCAGCCCCGGCCCGGGACTAGCGGACTACGAGCAGTACTTC.

Concerning this clone: The same CDR3 can be traced to other DNA sequences in this sample. V and J are TRBV28 and TRBJ1-3; D is unresolved. This CDR3 region has 14 residues. Trimming stripped 3 bases from V and 2 bases from J, with 8 bases between. Germline CDR1 MDHEN, CDR2 SYDVKM. CDR3 sequence: CASSFPGTGNTIYF. In nucleotides, the CDR3 is TGTGCCAGCAGTTTTCCGGGAACTGGAAACACCATATATTTT.

This clone was picked up a small number of times. The chain employs TRBV14 and TRBJ2-2; possible D gene TRBD1, 6 bases. Looked up from germline, CDR1 is SGHDN and CDR2 is FVKESK. Trimming pared 0 bases from V and 4 bases from J, leaving 9 bases between. The CDR3 is 15 amino acids. The CDR3, as DNA: TGTGCCAGCAGCCAAGAGGAGGACAGCACCGGGGAGCTGTTTTTT. As protein: CASSQEEDSTGELFF. Filled out from reference TRBV14 and TRBJ2-2, the complete variable domain reads EAGVTQFPSHSVIEKGQTVTLRCDPISGHDNLYWYRRVMGKEIKFLLHFVKESKQDESGMPNNRFLAERTGGTYSTLKVQPAELEDSGVYFCASSQEEDSTGELFFGEGSRLTVL.

The chain employs TRBV7-2 and TRBJ1-1; perhaps TRBD1 as D (5 bases). Looked up from germline, CDR1 is SGHTA and CDR2 is FQGNSA. There are 13 residues in the CDR3. V lost 5 bases and J 10 bases, leaving 17 bases between the germline ends. The CDR3 sequence: CASSPGTERGAFF. In DNA, the CDR3 is TGTGCCAGCAGCCCTGGGACCGAGCGGGGAGCTTTCTTT.

CDR3 DNA: TGTGCCAGTAGTATAGTGGTCCACAATGAGCAGTTCTTC. Its translation is CASSIVVHNEQFF. The V gene is TRBV19, the J gene TRBJ2-1; D remains ambiguous. Trimming took 1 base from V and 5 from J, leaving 6 bases between them. There are 13 residues in the CDR3. The germline V gene has CDR1 LNHDA and CDR2 SQIVND (reference sequence).

The V and J genes are TRBV28 and TRBJ2-7, with D perhaps TRBD2 (6 bases). From germline, CDR1 is MDHEN and CDR2 SYDVKM. The CDR3 has 13 residues. The V end was cut by 8 bases, the J end by 5 bases, with 16 bases between. CDR3 bases: TGTGCCAGCCAGGGACTTGCCCCCCACGAGCAGTACTTC. Its protein is CASQGLAPHEQYF.

The chain has TRBV14 and TRBJ2-7, with a possible D match to TRBD1 (6 bases). CDR1 and CDR2 (germline): SGHDN, FVKESK. CDR3 length equals 15 residues. Trimming took off 0 bases at V and 3 bases at J, with 12 bases between the two ends. The CDR3 sequence: CASSQDQGPNYEQYF. The CDR3 nucleotides read TGTGCCAGCAGCCAAGATCAGGGGCCGAACTACGAGCAGTACTTC.